These 19 T cell receptor beta chains originate from one sample sequenced in a study of blood T cell repertoires in COVID-19. Libraries were prepared by immunoSEQ multiplex PCR; TCRdb keeps only in-frame clonotypes and omits some of them. Here the sample spans 150,000 to 200,000 clones, approximately 90% being singletons. The specimen sequenced was peripheral blood. The receptor set was obtained from a young man with acute or convalescent COVID-19.

The chain carries TRBV4-2 and TRBJ2-1, with a weak D call TRBD2 (6 bases). The CDR3 has 13 residues. Germline CDR1 reads LGHNA; CDR2 reads YNFKEQ. V lost 3 bases, J lost 8 bases, and 11 bases lay in between. As DNA, the CDR3 is TGTGCCAGCAGCCAGAGACTAGTTCATGAGCAGTTCTTC. Protein: CASSQRLVHEQFF.

The chain has TRBV30 and TRBJ1-4, with 9 positions matching TRBD1. This CDR3 is 12 amino acids long. Trimming removed 2 bases from V and 8 bases from J; junction bases left unmatched: 0. Germline lookup yields CDR1 GTSNPN and CDR2 SVGIG (reference sequence). In nucleotides, the CDR3 is TGTGCCTGGAGTACAGGGGGCGAAAAACTGTTTTTT. Translation: CAWSTGGEKLFF.

This rearrangement joins TRBV11-2 to TRBJ2-5; D might be TRBD2 (6 bases). This CDR3 has 13 amino acids. Trimming removed 5 bases at V and 5 bases at J, with 12 bases between. The germline V gene has CDR1 SGHAT and CDR2 FQNNGV. For the CDR3, the DNA is TGTGCCAGCAGCCCGCAGGGACTCGAGACCCAGTACTTC. Amino acid sequence: CASSPQGLETQYF.

This rearrangement joins TRBV10-2 to TRBJ2-5, with TRBD1 matching 9 bases. Germline-derived CDR1 and CDR2 are WSHSY and SAAADI. Losses at the gene ends were 2 bases for V and 4 bases for J; bases not matched to a gene: 11. This CDR3 region has 17 residues. This chain's CDR3 is CASSEPTGGRSRETQYF. CDR3 in DNA: TGCGCCAGCAGTGAGCCCACAGGGGGCAGGTCGAGAGAGACCCAGTACTTC.

This clone was seen more than once but under ten times. The gene calls are TRBV7-3 and TRBJ2-1; D possibly corresponds to TRBD1 (6 bases). CDR3 length: 14 residues. Between the trimmed V and J ends, which lost 5 bases and 8 bases, there was a span of 16 bases. Germline V lookup: CDR1 SGHTA, CDR2 FQGTGA. CDR3 sequence: CASSLGQPVDEQFF. The CDR3 nucleotides read TGTGCCAGCAGCCTCGGACAGCCCGTGGATGAGCAGTTCTTC.

This chain links TRBV5-6 with TRBJ1-2, with D uncertain. Germline-derived CDR1 and CDR2 are SGHDT and YYEEEE. The CDR3 is 16 residues long. Trimming removed 6 bases from V and 7 bases from J, with 25 bases in between. CDR3 protein: CASTPGPGERVGGYTF. The CDR3 DNA sequence: TGTGCCAGCACCCCCGGACCGGGAGAGAGGGTAGGTGGCTACACCTTC.

In its sample, this clone was seen once. The J gene is TRBJ2-2, the V gene TRBV19, with D tentatively TRBD2 (6 bases). Germline CDR1 and CDR2: LNHDA and SQIVND (reference sequence). The CDR3 is 15 amino acids. Trimming pared 5 bases from V and 4 bases from J, leaving 14 bases between. CDR3 coding DNA: TGTGCCAGTAGTTGGGGGGTTCGTGGCACCGGGGAGCTGTTTTTT. It specifies CASSWGVRGTGELFF.

The DNA for the CDR3 is TGTGCCAGCAGCCCATCCTCTGGAAACACCATATATTTT. Residues: CASSPSSGNTIYF. The chain carries TRBV7-8 and TRBJ1-3, with D hard to call. Germline CDR1 is SGHVS and CDR2 is FQNEAQ. Trimming cost V 5 bases and J 0 bases, with 5 bases left between them. This CDR3 is 13 amino acids long.

This chain joins TRBV30 and TRBJ1-6; weak D call: TRBD1 (6 bases). V was clipped by 4 bases and J by 10 bases, with 17 bases between them. The CDR3 loop spans 14 amino acids. Germline V gene data show CDR1 as GTSNPN and CDR2 as SVGIG (reference sequence). The CDR3: CAWTQGQSGSPLHF. The DNA of the CDR3 is TGTGCCTGGACCCAGGGACAATCAGGGTCACCCCTCCACTTT.

The chain employs TRBV14 and TRBJ1-1; D call uncertain. Germline loops: CDR1 SGHDN, CDR2 FVKESK. CDR3 length: 15 residues. The germline V and J ends were trimmed by 2 bases and 6 bases, with 16 bases remaining between them. Written as DNA, the CDR3 is TGTGCCAGCAGCCAAAGGAGGGTGAGCGGCGCTGAAGCTTTCTTT. Translating it yields CASSQRRVSGAEAFF. Using reference TRBV14 and TRBJ1-1 for the parts outside the CDR3, the full variable domain is EAGVTQFPSHSVIEKGQTVTLRCDPISGHDNLYWYRRVMGKEIKFLLHFVKESKQDESGMPNNRFLAERTGGTYSTLKVQPAELEDSGVYFCASSQRRVSGAEAFFGQGTRLTVV.

This clone came up a few times. The V and J genes are TRBV6-5 and TRBJ2-1; 7 bases are a match to TRBD1. V lost 2 bases and J lost 0; bases outside the gene matches: 4. Germline V gives CDR1 MNHEY, CDR2 SVGAGI. This CDR3 region has 16 residues. CDR3 sequence reads: CASSYTWDSSYNEQFF. The CDR3 DNA reads TGTGCCAGCAGTTACACATGGGACAGCTCCTACAATGAGCAGTTCTTC.

The chain employs TRBV6-2 or TRBV6-3 and TRBJ2-7, with D maybe TRBD2 (5 bases). Trimming removed 6 bases at V and 3 bases at J, with 12 bases between. The germline gives CDR1 MNHEY, CDR2 SVGEGT. The CDR3 is made up of 13 amino acids. CDR3 amino acids: CASSKDYNYEQYV. DNA of the CDR3: TGTGCCAGCAGCAAAGACTACAACTACGAGCAGTACGTC.

This sequence joins TRBV5-8 and TRBJ1-3; weak D call: TRBD1 (5 bases). The V gene's germline CDR1 is SGHTS and CDR2 YDEGEE. Deletions cut 3 bases from V and 0 bases from J, with 13 bases between. This CDR3 has 16 amino acids. Here the CDR3 reads CASSSGGTSSGNTIYF. Written as DNA, the CDR3 is TGTGCCAGCAGCTCGGGCGGGACGAGCTCTGGAAACACCATATATTTT.

V gene TRBV9 combines with J gene TRBJ1-6; tentatively, D is TRBD1 (5 bases). This CDR3 is 14 amino acids long. The V gene lost 4 bases and the J gene lost 6 bases, with 11 bases spanning the gap. Germline-derived CDR1 and CDR2 are SGDLS and YYNGEE. The CDR3 sequence: CASSPGHPNSPLHF. The CDR3 coding sequence is TGTGCCAGCAGCCCCGGACACCCTAATTCACCCCTCCACTTT.

The chain joins TRBV7-9 to TRBJ2-6, with a tentative D call TRBD1 (6 bases). Trimming left V 1 base short and J 2 bases short, with 9 bases between. This CDR3 comprises 16 residues. Germline V gene lookup returns CDR1 SEHNR and CDR2 FQNEAQ (reference sequence). The CDR3 here is CASSLVYRAGANVLTF. The DNA of the CDR3 is TGTGCCAGCAGCTTAGTTTACAGGGCTGGGGCCAACGTCCTGACTTTC.

The chain recombines TRBV7-8 with TRBJ1-5; 9 nucleotides line up with TRBD1. Germline V gene sequence: CDR1 SGHVS, CDR2 FQNEAQ. J lost 4 bases, V lost 4 bases, and 5 bases had no gene match. CDR3 length: 15 amino acids. The CDR3 nucleotides read TGTGCCAGCAGCTCCGGGACAGGGTGGAATCAGCCCCAGCATTTT. Residues: CASSSGTGWNQPQHF.

This clone was found a few times. The gene calls are TRBV2 and TRBJ2-1; 7 bases match TRBD1. The V segment lost 7 bases and the J segment 1 base; nucleotides outside the gene matches: 13. The CDR3 runs 17 residues. Looked up from germline, CDR1 is SNHLY and CDR2 is FYNNEI. CDR3 protein: CASKNRGTSRSYNEQFF. In nucleotides, the CDR3 is TGTGCCAGCAAAAACAGGGGTACATCCAGATCCTACAATGAGCAGTTCTTC.

This clone was counted a few times. This chain connects TRBV15 to TRBJ2-7; possible D gene TRBD2, 7 bases. V lost 5 bases to trimming and J lost 3 bases, with 17 bases between them. The germline V gene has CDR1 LNHNV and CDR2 YYDKDF (reference sequence). This CDR3 contains 15 residues. The CDR3 DNA sequence: TGTGCCACCAGCCCCCAAGGGGGGGACCTCTACGAGCAGTACTTC. This sequence encodes CATSPQGGDLYEQYF.

Only one count was recorded for this clone. J is TRBJ2-6 and V is TRBV7-3; D might be TRBD1 (5 bases). The CDR3 sequence is 16 residues long. Germline V CDR1 and CDR2: SGHTA, FQGTGA. V shed 0 bases and J shed 1 base, with 7 bases lying between them. CDR3 bases: TGTGCCAGCAGCTTAACATCAGGGTCTGGGGCCAACGTCCTGACTTTC. This encodes CASSLTSGSGANVLTF.